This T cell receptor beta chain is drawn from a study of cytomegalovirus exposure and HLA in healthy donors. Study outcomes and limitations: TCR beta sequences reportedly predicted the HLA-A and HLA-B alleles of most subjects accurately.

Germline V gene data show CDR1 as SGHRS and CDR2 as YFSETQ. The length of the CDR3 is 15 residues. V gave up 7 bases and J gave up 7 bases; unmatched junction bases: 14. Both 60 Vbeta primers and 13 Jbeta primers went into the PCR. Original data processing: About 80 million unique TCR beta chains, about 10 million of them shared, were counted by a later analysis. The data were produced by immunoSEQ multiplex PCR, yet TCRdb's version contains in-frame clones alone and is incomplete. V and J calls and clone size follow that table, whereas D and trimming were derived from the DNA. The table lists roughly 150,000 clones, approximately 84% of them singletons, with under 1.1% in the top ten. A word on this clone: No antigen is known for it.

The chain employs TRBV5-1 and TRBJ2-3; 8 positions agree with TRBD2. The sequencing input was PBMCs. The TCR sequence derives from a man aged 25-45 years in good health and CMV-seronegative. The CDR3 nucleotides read TGCGCCAGCGGGGGCGGGGGGTCCACGTGGAATACGCAGTATTTT. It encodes CASGGGGSTWNTQYF.